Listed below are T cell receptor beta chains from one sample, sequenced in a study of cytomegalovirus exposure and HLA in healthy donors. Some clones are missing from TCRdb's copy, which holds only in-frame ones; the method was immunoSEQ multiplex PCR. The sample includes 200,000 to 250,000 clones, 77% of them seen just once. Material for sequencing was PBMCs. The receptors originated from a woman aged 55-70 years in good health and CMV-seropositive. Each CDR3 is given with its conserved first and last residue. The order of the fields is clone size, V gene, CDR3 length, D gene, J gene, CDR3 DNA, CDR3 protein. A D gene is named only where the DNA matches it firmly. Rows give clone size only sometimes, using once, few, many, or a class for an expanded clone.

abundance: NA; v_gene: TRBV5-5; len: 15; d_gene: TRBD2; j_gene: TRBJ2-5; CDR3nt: TGTGCCAGCTATTCGGGAGGGGAGCCGGGAGAGACCCAGTACTTC; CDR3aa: CASYSGGEPGETQYF
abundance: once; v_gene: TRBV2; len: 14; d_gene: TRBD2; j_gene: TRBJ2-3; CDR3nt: TGTGCCAGCAGTGTGCAGCGGGGGGGAGATACGCAGTATTTT; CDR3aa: CASSVQRGGDTQYF
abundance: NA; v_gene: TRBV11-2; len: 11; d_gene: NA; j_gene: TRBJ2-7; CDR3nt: TGTGCCAGCAAATTCGGAGACGAGCAGTACTTC; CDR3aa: CASKFGDEQYF
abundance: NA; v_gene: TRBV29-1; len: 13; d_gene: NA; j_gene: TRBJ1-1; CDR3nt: TGCAGCGGGGAGGGGGGGCCTTACACTGAAGCTTTCTTT; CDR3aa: CSGEGGPYTEAFF
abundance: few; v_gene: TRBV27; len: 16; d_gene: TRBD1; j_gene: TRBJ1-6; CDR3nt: TGTGCCAGCAAAACTTCCGGGACAGGCACTAATTCACCCCTCCACTTT; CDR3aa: CASKTSGTGTNSPLHF
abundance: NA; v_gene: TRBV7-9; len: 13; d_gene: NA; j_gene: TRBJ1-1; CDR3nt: TGTGCCAGCAGCTTATCAAAGGGGACTGAAGCTTTCTTT; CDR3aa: CASSLSKGTEAFF
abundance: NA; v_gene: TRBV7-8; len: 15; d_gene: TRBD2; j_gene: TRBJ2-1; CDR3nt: TGTGCCAGCAGCTTAGGACTAGCGGGAAGGAATGAGCAGTTCTTC; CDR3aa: CASSLGLAGRNEQFF
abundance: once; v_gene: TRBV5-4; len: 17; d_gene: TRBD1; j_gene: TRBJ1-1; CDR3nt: TGTGCCAGCAGCCGATCCCCCGGGACAGGGGGGGAGGCTGAAGCTTTCTTT; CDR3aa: CASSRSPGTGGEAEAFF
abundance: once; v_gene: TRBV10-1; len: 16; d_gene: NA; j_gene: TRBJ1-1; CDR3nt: TGCGCCAGCAGTGATTCCCGCAGGGGCATGAACACTGAAGCTTTCTTT; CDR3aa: CASSDSRRGMNTEAFF
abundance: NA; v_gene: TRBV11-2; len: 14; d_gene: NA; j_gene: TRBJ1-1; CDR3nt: TGTGCCAGCAGCTTACAGACAGGGAACACTGAAGCTTTCTTT; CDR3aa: CASSLQTGNTEAFF
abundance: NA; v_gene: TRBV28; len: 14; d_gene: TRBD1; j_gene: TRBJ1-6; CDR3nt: TGTGCCAGCAGTCGGACAGGGCATAATTCACCCCTCCACTTT; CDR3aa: CASSRTGHNSPLHF
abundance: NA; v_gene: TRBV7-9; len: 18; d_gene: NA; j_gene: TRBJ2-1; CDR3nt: TGTGCCAGCAGCTTAGCGCCGGGGTTGGGCCAATCCTACAATGAGCAGTTCTTC; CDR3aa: CASSLAPGLGQSYNEQFF
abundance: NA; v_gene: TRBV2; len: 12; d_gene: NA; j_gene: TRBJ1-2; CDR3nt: TGTGCCAGCAGTGAACAGTCCTATGGCTACACCTTC; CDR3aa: CASSEQSYGYTF
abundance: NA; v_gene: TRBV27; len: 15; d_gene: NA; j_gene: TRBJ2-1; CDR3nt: TGTGCCAGCAGTTCGTACGGACAGACCTACAATGAGCAGTTCTTC; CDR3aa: CASSSYGQTYNEQFF
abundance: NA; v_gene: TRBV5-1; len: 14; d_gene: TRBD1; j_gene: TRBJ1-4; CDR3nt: TGCGCCAGCAGCTCCGGACAGGGGCACGAAAAACTGTTTTTT; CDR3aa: CASSSGQGHEKLFF
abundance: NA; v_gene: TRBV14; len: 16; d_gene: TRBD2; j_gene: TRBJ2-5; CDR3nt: TGTGCCAGCAGCCAATTCCTAGCGGGAGGACGGGAGACCCAGTACTTC; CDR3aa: CASSQFLAGGRETQYF
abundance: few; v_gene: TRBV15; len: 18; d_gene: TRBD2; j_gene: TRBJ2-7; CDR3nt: TGTGCCACCAGCAGAGATCAAGGACTAGCGGGAGGTAGGAACGAGCAGTACTTC; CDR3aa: CATSRDQGLAGGRNEQYF
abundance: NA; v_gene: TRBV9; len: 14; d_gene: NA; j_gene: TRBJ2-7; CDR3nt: TGTGCCAGCAGCGTAGACGGGAGCTCCTACGAGCAGTACTTC; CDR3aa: CASSVDGSSYEQYF
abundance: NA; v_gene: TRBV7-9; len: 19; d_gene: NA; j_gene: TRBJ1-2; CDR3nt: TGTGCCAGCAGCCCACAAAATACAGGGTTGCGGCTTCTAGGCTATGGCTACACCTTC; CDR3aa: CASSPQNTGLRLLGYGYTF
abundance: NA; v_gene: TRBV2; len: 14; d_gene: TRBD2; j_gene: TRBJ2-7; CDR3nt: TGTGCCAGCCGTCTGGGCGGGAGCTCCTACGAGCAGTACTTC; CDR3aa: CASRLGGSSYEQYF
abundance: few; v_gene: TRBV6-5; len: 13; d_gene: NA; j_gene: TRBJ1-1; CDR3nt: TGTGCCAGCAGTTTCAGGGTACACACTGAAGCTTTCTTT; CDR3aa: CASSFRVHTEAFF
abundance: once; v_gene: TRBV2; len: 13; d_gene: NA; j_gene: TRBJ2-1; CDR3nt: TGTGCCAGCATCTATCAGGGGTTGGATGAGCAGTTCTTC; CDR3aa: CASIYQGLDEQFF
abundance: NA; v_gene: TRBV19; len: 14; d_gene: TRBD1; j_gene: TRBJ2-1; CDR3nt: TGTGCCAGTAGTATTATAGGGACAGGGAAAGAGCAGTTCTTC; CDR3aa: CASSIIGTGKEQFF
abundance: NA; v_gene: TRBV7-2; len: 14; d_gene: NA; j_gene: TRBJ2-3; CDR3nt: TGTGCCAGCAGCCCGTTCACATCCACAGATACGCAGTATTTT; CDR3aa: CASSPFTSTDTQYF
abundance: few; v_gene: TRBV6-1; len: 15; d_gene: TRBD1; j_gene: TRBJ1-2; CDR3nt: TGTGCCAGCAGTGAAGGGCAGGGGGCAATCTATGGCTACACCTTC; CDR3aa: CASSEGQGAIYGYTF
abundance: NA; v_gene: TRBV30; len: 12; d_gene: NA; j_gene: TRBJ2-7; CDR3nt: TGTGCCTGGAGTTGGGGGGCCTACGAGCAGTACTTC; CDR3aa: CAWSWGAYEQYF
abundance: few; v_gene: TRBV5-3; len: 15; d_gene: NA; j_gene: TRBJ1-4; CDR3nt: TGTGCCAGAAGCTCCCACGAAGGGGTGACTGAAAAACTGTTTTTT; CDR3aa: CARSSHEGVTEKLFF
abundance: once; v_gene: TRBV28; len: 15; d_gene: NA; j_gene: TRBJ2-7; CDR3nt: TGTGCCAGCAGTTTATCGGGAAGGGCTACCTACGAGCAGTACTTC; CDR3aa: CASSLSGRATYEQYF